This T cell receptor beta chain was captured by sequencing in a study of T cells in Graves' hyperthyroidism and ophthalmopathy. Germline CDR1 reads MDHEN; CDR2 reads SYDVKM. The CDR3 is 16 amino acids. Between the trimmed V and J ends, which lost 4 bases and 2 bases, there was a span of 18 bases. What was amplified from RNA transcripts were TCR beta CDR3 regions. HTBI primers were used for first-round RT-PCR of the TCR CDR3. TCRdb used MiXCR to reprocess the multiplex PCR reads, holding one entry per CDR3 protein. The sample has approximately 350,000 distinct CDR3 sequences, roughly 15% seen once. This clonotype was counted ten times or more.

The source is a woman aged 55 to 70 with Graves' ophthalmopathy. V usage is TRBV28 and J usage is TRBJ2-7, with D maybe TRBD1 (6 bases). Sequencing was done on a sample of blood. CDR3: CASSSARGPSPYEQYF. The DNA of the CDR3 is TGTGCCAGCAGTTCCGCCAGGGGCCCCTCGCCCTACGAGCAGTACTTC.